This T cell receptor beta chain was observed in a study of blood T cell repertoires in COVID-19. Germline loops: CDR1 SGDLS, CDR2 YYNGEE. V dropped 4 bases and J dropped 8; count of bases not matched to a gene: 8. The CDR3 loop spans 15 amino acids. Clones were sequenced by immunoSEQ multiplex PCR, and TCRdb holds only the in-frame ones, with some missing. This table holds about 51,000 clones, about 86% found once. The receptor's source is a man in his sixties with acute or convalescent COVID-19. This chain joins TRBV9 and TRBJ2-2; TRBD1 matches at 10 bases. Sequenced input: peripheral blood. The CDR3: CASSLRTGGNGELFF. The CDR3 nucleotides read TGTGCCAGCAGCCTACGGACAGGGGGTAATGGGGAGCTGTTTTTT.